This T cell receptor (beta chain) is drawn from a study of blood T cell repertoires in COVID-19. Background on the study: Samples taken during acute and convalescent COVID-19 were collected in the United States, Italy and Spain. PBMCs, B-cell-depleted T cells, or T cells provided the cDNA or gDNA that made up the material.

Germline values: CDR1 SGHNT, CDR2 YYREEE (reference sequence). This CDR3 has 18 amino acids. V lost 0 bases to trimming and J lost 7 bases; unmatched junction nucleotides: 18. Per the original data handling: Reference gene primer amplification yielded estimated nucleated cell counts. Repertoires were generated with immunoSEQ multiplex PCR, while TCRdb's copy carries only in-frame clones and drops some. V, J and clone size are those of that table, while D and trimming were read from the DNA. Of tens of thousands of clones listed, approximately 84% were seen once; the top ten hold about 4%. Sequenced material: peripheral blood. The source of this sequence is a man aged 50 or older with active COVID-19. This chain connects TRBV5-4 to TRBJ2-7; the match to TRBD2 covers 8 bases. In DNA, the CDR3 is TGTGCCAGCAGCTTGGCCCCCCCGGCGAGCGGGGGCTTGGGGGAGCAGTACTTC. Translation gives CASSLAPPASGGLGEQYF.